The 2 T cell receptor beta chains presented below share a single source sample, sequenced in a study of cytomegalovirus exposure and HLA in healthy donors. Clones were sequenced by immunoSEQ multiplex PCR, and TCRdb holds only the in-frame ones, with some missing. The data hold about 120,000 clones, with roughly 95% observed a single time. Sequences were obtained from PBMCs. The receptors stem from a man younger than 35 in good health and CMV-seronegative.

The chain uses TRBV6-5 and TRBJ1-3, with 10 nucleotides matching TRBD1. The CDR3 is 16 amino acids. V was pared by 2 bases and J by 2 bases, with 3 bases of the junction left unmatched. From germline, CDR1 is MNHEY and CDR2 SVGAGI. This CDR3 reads CASSYEGTGAGNTIYF. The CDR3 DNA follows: TGTGCCAGCAGTTACGAGGGGACAGGGGCTGGAAACACCATATATTTT.

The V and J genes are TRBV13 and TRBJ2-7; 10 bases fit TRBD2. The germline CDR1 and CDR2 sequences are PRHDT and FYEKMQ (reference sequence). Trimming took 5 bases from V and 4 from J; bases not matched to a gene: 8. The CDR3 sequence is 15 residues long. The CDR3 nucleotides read TGTGCCAGCAGCGACTCGGGACTAGCGTTTTACGAGCAGTACTTC. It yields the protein CASSDSGLAFYEQYF.